This passage covers 11 T cell receptor beta chains from one sample sequenced in a study of shared clonotypes between healthy human individuals. Method: immunoSEQ multiplex PCR; TCRdb's copy keeps in-frame clones and lacks some. The sample includes more than 2 million clones, around 93% of them seen just once. Naive CD8 cells lacked CD45RO, underwent positive selection for CCR7 and left out terminally differentiated effector memory CD45RA+ cells. Material for sequencing was naive CD8+ T cells from PBMCs. The receptors originated from a man younger than 30 in good health. Some clones in this sample may be carry-over from other donors' samples.

This chain uses TRBV9 with TRBJ2-1, with D perhaps given as TRBD1 or TRBD2 (6 bases each). The V gene lost 0 bases and the J gene lost 4 bases, with 20 bases spanning the gap. The CDR3 has 18 amino acids. Germline V gene data show CDR1 as SGDLS and CDR2 as YYNGEE. CDR3 nucleotide sequence: TGTGCCAGCAGCGTAGATAGTCGCGGGACACCCTCTTACAATGAGCAGTTCTTC. It translates to CASSVDSRGTPSYNEQFF.

The rearrangement uses TRBV7-6 and TRBJ2-5; 11 nucleotides line up with TRBD2. The CDR3 consists of 17 residues. The V gene's germline CDR1 is SGHVS and CDR2 FNYEAQ. V dropped 3 bases and J dropped 1; count of bases not matched to a gene: 7. The CDR3 nucleotides are TGTGCCAGCAGCTTGAGTAGCGGGAGGGCCCTCCAAGAGACCCAGTACTTC. It translates to CASSLSSGRALQETQYF.

The chain couples TRBV13 to TRBJ2-2; a weak D match, TRBD1 (5 bases). The V end lost 0 bases, the J end lost 6 bases, and 11 bases lay between the germline ends. CDR1 is PRHDT and CDR2 is FYEKMQ in the germline V gene (reference sequence). CDR3 length: 15 residues. The DNA of the CDR3 is TGTGCCAGCAGCTTAGGGGCCAGGGCCCCCGGGGAGCTGTTTTTT. Amino acid sequence: CASSLGARAPGELFF. Supplemented by reference TRBV13 and TRBJ2-2, the full variable domain reads AAGVIQSPRHLIKEKRETATLKCYPIPRHDTVYWYQQGPGQDPQFLISFYEKMQSDKGSIPDRFSAQQFSDYHSELNMSSLELGDSALYFCASSLGARAPGELFFGEGSRLTVL.

V and J are TRBV6-5 and TRBJ2-3; maybe TRBD1 (6 bases). V lost 6 bases and J 4 bases, leaving 14 bases between the germline ends. CDR1 is MNHEY and CDR2 is SVGAGI in the germline V gene. This CDR3 region has 14 residues. For the CDR3, the DNA is TGTGCCAGCAGATCCCCAGGGGACGCAGATACGCAGTATTTT. It encodes CASRSPGDADTQYF.

The chain uses TRBV5-1 and TRBJ1-2; 11 nucleotides line up with TRBD1. The CDR3 runs 13 residues. J was trimmed by 6 bases and V by 4 bases; bases with no gene match: 2. Looked up from germline, CDR1 is SGHRS and CDR2 is YFSETQ. The CDR3 is CASSPDRGHGYTF. The DNA for the CDR3 is TGCGCCAGCAGCCCGGACAGGGGGCATGGCTACACCTTC.

This clone appeared once. The chain couples TRBV7-6 to TRBJ2-7; the D gene is possibly TRBD1 (6 bases). V was clipped by 5 bases and J by 3 bases, with 11 bases between them. Germline assignment: CDR1 SGHVS and CDR2 FNYEAQ. The CDR3 totals 13 residues. For the CDR3, the DNA is TGTGCCAGCAGCCCAGGACAGTACTACGAGCAGTACTTC. The encoded protein is CASSPGQYYEQYF.

V is TRBV6-1 and J is TRBJ1-4, with TRBD1 as a possible D gene (5 bases). Trimming took 8 bases from V and 0 from J, leaving 13 bases between them. The CDR3 totals 15 residues. Germline CDR1 reads MNHNS; CDR2 reads SASEGT. The CDR3, as DNA: TGTGCCAGCTTGAGAAGGGGACCAACTAATGAAAAACTGTTTTTT. Its translation is CASLRRGPTNEKLFF.

The genes are TRBV7-8 and TRBJ2-7, with a tentative D call TRBD1 (6 bases). With 5 bases removed from V and 3 bases from J, the gap between germline ends came to 14 bases. The CDR3 extends over 14 amino acids. Germline lookup yields CDR1 SGHVS and CDR2 FQNEAQ. The chain's CDR3 is CASSPTGNFYEQYF. The CDR3, as DNA: TGTGCCAGCAGCCCAACAGGGAACTTCTACGAGCAGTACTTC. Filled out from reference TRBV7-8 and TRBJ2-7, the complete variable domain reads GAGVSQSPRYKVAKRGQDVALRCDPISGHVSLFWYQQALGQGPEFLTYFQNEAQLDKSGLPSDRFFAERPEGSVSTLKIQRTQQEDSAVYLCASSPTGNFYEQYFGPGTRLTVT.

V usage is TRBV5-6 and J usage is TRBJ1-1; no clear D. V dropped 4 bases and J dropped 4 bases, with 14 bases sitting between them. Germline V gives CDR1 SGHDT, CDR2 YYEEEE. This CDR3 spans 14 amino acids. The DNA of the CDR3 is TGTGCCAGCAGCCTCGGTCACGGGGTCACTGAAGCTTTCTTT. This sequence encodes CASSLGHGVTEAFF.

The chain has TRBV9 and TRBJ2-7, with D possibly being TRBD2 (6 bases). The ends were cut back, 0 bases at V and 0 bases at J, with 10 bases in the middle. The CDR3 runs to 15 residues. Germline loops: CDR1 SGDLS, CDR2 YYNGEE. The CDR3 spells CASSVEGRPSYEQYF. The CDR3 nucleotides are TGTGCCAGCAGCGTAGAAGGGAGGCCCTCCTACGAGCAGTACTTC.

DNA of the CDR3: TGCGCCAGCAGCCAAGATAGGGGACGAATTTATGGCTACACCTTC. It yields the protein CASSQDRGRIYGYTF. The rearrangement joins TRBV4-1 to TRBJ1-2; D is possibly TRBD1 (5 bases). CDR1 is MGHRA and CDR2 is YSYEKL in the germline V gene. Trimming left V 0 bases short and J 5 bases short, with 13 bases between. The CDR3 covers 15 residues.